Listed here is a single T cell receptor (beta chain). This sample stems from a study of blood T cell repertoires in COVID-19. Study-level background: Samples of COVID-19 (acute and convalescent) were obtained from the United States, Italy and Spain. Sample material is recorded as cDNA or gDNA derived from T cells, B-cell-depleted T cells, or PBMCs.

Here immunoSEQ multiplex PCR was the method, and the copy in TCRdb shows in-frame clones only, minus some. Here the sample spans roughly 83,000 clones, 86% being singletons. The sequencing input was peripheral blood. The receptor's source is a middle-aged man with active COVID-19.

The CDR3 reads CASRIGTGGIRTYNEQFF. The CDR3 DNA sequence: TGTGCCAGCAGGATCGGGACAGGGGGCATTCGGACCTACAATGAGCAGTTCTTC. The chain couples TRBV7-9 to TRBJ2-1; 12 bases align to TRBD1. The CDR3 has 18 amino acids. The germline V gene encodes CDR1 SEHNR and CDR2 FQNEAQ (reference sequence). V was pared by 6 bases and J by 2 bases, with 11 bases of the junction left unmatched.